This T cell receptor beta chain was observed in a study of blood T cell repertoires in COVID-19. Germline CDR1 is MNHEY and CDR2 is SVGAGI. There are 14 residues in the CDR3. The V and J ends lost 4 bases and 5 bases, in that order; junction bases with no gene match: 7. Original analysis: Estimated nucleated cell counts came from reference gene primer amplification. The data were produced by immunoSEQ multiplex PCR, yet TCRdb's version contains in-frame clones alone and is incomplete. The V and J calls and clone size come from that table; D and trimming were worked out from the DNA. The table includes 200,000 to 300,000 clones, around 83% detected once.

The sequence was collected from an older woman with active or convalescent COVID-19. This chain uses TRBV6-5 with TRBJ2-7; 8 bases line up with TRBD1. Sequencing input: peripheral blood. CDR3: CASSSGTGANEQYF. The CDR3 region has the DNA TGTGCCAGCAGTTCCGGGACAGGAGCAAACGAGCAGTACTTC.